The 18 T cell receptor beta chains below all came from one sample that was sequenced in a study of pediatric ulcerative colitis. The rectum was sampled with one to two pinch biopsies at colonoscopy. TCRdb's table, derived via immunoSEQ multiplex PCR, lists solely in-frame clones and lacks some. The sample holds about 35,000 clones; about 81% are singletons and the top ten take under 1.2%. The sample comprised gut tissue. All receptors come from a boy aged 10-17 years with mild ulcerative colitis.

The rearrangement joins TRBV7-2 to TRBJ1-2; 10 bases match TRBD1. Trimming removed 5 bases from V and 3 bases from J; junction bases left unmatched: 15. The CDR3 spans 18 residues. CDR1 SGHTA and CDR2 FQGNSA come from the germline V gene. CDR3 protein: CASSLRDRGLPHHYGYTF. CDR3 DNA: TGTGCCAGCAGCCTCCGGGACAGGGGTCTTCCCCATCACTATGGCTACACCTTC.

Comments on this clone: Other DNA variants within this sample encode the same CDR3. The chain links TRBV7-2 to TRBJ1-5, with a weak D call TRBD1 (5 bases). The germline V and J ends were trimmed by 1 base and 7 bases, with 11 bases remaining between them. Germline V gene data show CDR1 as SGHTA and CDR2 as FQGNSA. The length of the CDR3 is 14 residues. The CDR3 bases are TGTGCCAGCAGCTTAGTTGGGGGTAGGCAGCCCCAGCATTTT. Translation gives CASSLVGGRQPQHF.

The V gene is TRBV5-4, the J gene TRBJ1-1, with TRBD1 identical over 12 bases. The germline gives CDR1 SGHNT, CDR2 YYREEE (reference sequence). This CDR3 region has 14 residues. V shed 4 bases and J 4 bases; nucleotides not matched to a gene: 2. CDR3 sequence (DNA): TGTGCCAGCAGCGGGACAGGGGGCATCACTGAAGCTTTCTTT. It codes for CASSGTGGITEAFF.

This chain joins TRBV4-1 and TRBJ1-2; no firm D call. Germline lookup yields CDR1 MGHRA and CDR2 YSYEKL. Trimming removed 0 bases from V and 5 bases from J, with 10 bases in between. This CDR3 has 14 residues. The DNA for the CDR3 is TGCGCCAGCAGCCAAGATCTTTGGACGTATGGCTACACCTTC. It translates to CASSQDLWTYGYTF.

The gene calls are TRBV2 and TRBJ1-6; D uncertain. Trimming pared 2 bases from V and 2 bases from J, leaving 19 bases between. Germline V gene sequence: CDR1 SNHLY, CDR2 FYNNEI. CDR3 length: 19 amino acids. The CDR3 bases are TGTGCCAGCAGTGAACGGGTCGGCGGGTCAAAGACCTATAATTCACCCCTCCACTTT. Translating gives CASSERVGGSKTYNSPLHF. The full variable domain, in which reference TRBV2 and TRBJ1-6 provide the parts outside the CDR3, is EPEVTQTPSHQVTQMGQEVILRCVPISNHLYFYWYRQILGQKVEFLVSFYNNEISEKSEIFDDQFSVERPDGSNFTLKIRSTKLEDSAMYFCASSERVGGSKTYNSPLHFGNGTRLTVT.

The sample holds a few counts of this clone. This chain uses TRBV2 with TRBJ1-1, with D unresolved. The CDR3 consists of 11 residues. Germline V gene data show CDR1 as SNHLY and CDR2 as FYNNEI. The V end was cut by 7 bases, the J end by 5 bases, with 8 bases between. The CDR3 nucleotides read TGTGCCAGCACTATGGGGACTGAAGCTTTCTTT. As protein: CASTMGTEAFF.

This sequence joins TRBV2 and TRBJ2-1, with D possibly TRBD1 on 6 matching bases. This CDR3 spans 16 amino acids. V was clipped by 4 bases and J by 0 bases, with 13 bases between them. The germline V gene has CDR1 SNHLY and CDR2 FYNNEI. This chain's CDR3 is CASSATGLSSYNEQFF. As DNA, the CDR3 is TGTGCCAGCAGTGCTACAGGGTTATCCTCCTACAATGAGCAGTTCTTC.

V usage is TRBV5-1 and J usage is TRBJ1-1; D not certain. V was cut by 0 bases and J by 0 bases, with 9 bases left in between. This CDR3 has 15 amino acids. From germline, CDR1 is SGHRS and CDR2 YFSETQ. The CDR3 region is CASSLVYSMNTEAFF. CDR3 nucleotides: TGCGCCAGCAGCTTGGTTTACAGTATGAACACTGAAGCTTTCTTT.

The gene calls are TRBV7-3 and TRBJ2-6; D not certain. Trimming took off 0 bases at V and 0 bases at J, with 6 bases between the two ends. Germline V gene sequence: CDR1 SGHTA, CDR2 FQGTGA. The CDR3 loop spans 16 amino acids. CDR3 DNA: TGTGCCAGCAGCTTAACGGGAAACTCTGGGGCCAACGTCCTGACTTTC. Translation: CASSLTGNSGANVLTF.

The rearrangement uses TRBV29-1 and TRBJ2-7; possible D gene TRBD2, 7 bases. In germline, CDR1 is SQVTM, CDR2 ANQGSEA. This CDR3 region has 14 residues. Trimming removed 3 bases from V and 2 bases from J, with 14 bases in between. DNA for the CDR3: TGCAGCGTTGACGGGGGGCCTAATACCTACGAGCAGTACTTC. It specifies CSVDGGPNTYEQYF.

The chain recombines TRBV14 with TRBJ2-5; D remains ambiguous. Germline CDR1 and CDR2: SGHDN and FVKESK. The length of the CDR3 is 14 residues. Trimming removed 1 base at V and 5 bases at J, with 11 bases between. For the CDR3, the DNA is TGTGCCAGCAGCCAAGTTTCGCAGGTGGAGACCCAGTACTTC. This sequence encodes CASSQVSQVETQYF.

The chain combines TRBV5-1 with TRBJ2-5; tentatively, D is TRBD2 (7 bases). The V gene's germline CDR1 is SGHRS and CDR2 YFSETQ. The CDR3 covers 13 residues. The V gene lost 1 base and the J gene lost 5 bases, with 9 bases spanning the gap. CDR3 coding DNA: TGCGCCAGCAGCTTGAAGGGGGGGGAGACCCAGTACTTC. Its translation is CASSLKGGETQYF.

This clone turned up a few times. This chain joins TRBV2 and TRBJ2-7; D ambiguous. The V gene's germline CDR1 is SNHLY and CDR2 FYNNEI. The CDR3 has 11 residues. V was clipped by 6 bases and J by 0 bases, with 3 bases between them. CDR3 amino acids: CASSYSYEQYF. CDR3 DNA: TGTGCCAGCAGCTACTCCTACGAGCAGTACTTC.

This clone was seen once. This rearrangement joins TRBV10-3 to TRBJ2-1, with 9 bases aligning to TRBD2. Germline CDR1 ENHRY, CDR2 SYGVKD. This CDR3 spans 17 amino acids. J lost 0 bases, V lost 4 bases, and 7 bases had no gene match. CDR3 in amino acids: CAISVIGLAPSYNEQFF. The CDR3 bases are TGTGCCATCAGTGTCATAGGACTAGCGCCCTCCTACAATGAGCAGTTCTTC.

The V call is TRBV27, the J call TRBJ1-1; no firm D call. Between the trimmed V and J ends, which lost 5 bases and 1 base, there was a span of 5 bases. This CDR3 comprises 12 residues. The germline V gene encodes CDR1 MNHEY and CDR2 SMNVEV (reference sequence). The CDR3, as DNA: TGTGCCAGCAGTGCCCCGAACACTGAAGCTTTCTTT. Translation gives CASSAPNTEAFF.

The chain joins TRBV5-1 to TRBJ2-7, with D maybe TRBD2 (6 bases). CDR1 and CDR2 from the germline V gene are SGHRS and YFSETQ. V was pared by 3 bases and J by 7 bases, with 14 bases between. The CDR3 runs to 13 residues. CDR3 protein: CASSWGLTKEQYF. CDR3 DNA: TGCGCCAGCAGCTGGGGACTGACTAAGGAGCAGTACTTC.

V and J are TRBV2 and TRBJ1-4; no clear D gene. CDR1 and CDR2 (germline): SNHLY, FYNNEI. Deletions cut 1 base from V and 5 bases from J, with 14 bases between. The CDR3 totals 16 residues. The CDR3 bases are TGTGCCAGCAGTGAAGGGAGGGAGGTTCTAAATGAAAAACTGTTTTTT. Translation: CASSEGREVLNEKLFF.

This clone was observed a few times. This sequence joins TRBV5-1 and TRBJ1-2; no clear D. CDR3 length equals 13 residues. The V end lost 0 bases, the J end lost 8 bases, and 11 bases lay between the germline ends. The V gene's germline CDR1 is SGHRS and CDR2 YFSETQ. CDR3 region: CASSLATDWGYTF. CDR3 in DNA: TGCGCCAGCAGCTTGGCAACGGACTGGGGCTACACCTTC.